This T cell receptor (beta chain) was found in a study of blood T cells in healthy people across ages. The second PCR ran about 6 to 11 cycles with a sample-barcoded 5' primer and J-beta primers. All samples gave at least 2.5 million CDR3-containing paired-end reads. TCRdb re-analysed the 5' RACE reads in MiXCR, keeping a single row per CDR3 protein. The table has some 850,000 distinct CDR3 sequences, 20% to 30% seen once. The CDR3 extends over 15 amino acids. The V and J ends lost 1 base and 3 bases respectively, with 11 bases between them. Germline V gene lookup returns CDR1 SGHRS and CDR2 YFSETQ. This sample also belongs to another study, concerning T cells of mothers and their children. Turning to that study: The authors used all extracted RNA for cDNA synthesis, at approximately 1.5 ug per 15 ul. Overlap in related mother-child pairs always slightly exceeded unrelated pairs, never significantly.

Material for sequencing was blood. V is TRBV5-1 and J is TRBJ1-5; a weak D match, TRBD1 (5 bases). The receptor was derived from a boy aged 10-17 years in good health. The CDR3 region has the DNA TGCGCCAGCAGCTTGTTGTCGGGGGACAATCAGCCCCAGCATTTT. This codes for CASSLLSGDNQPQHF.